The T cell receptor (beta chain) under discussion was sequenced for a study of blood T cell repertoires in COVID-19. Study background: Acute and convalescent COVID-19 specimens originated in the United States, Italy and Spain.

In the original processing: Amplification with reference gene primers provided the estimates of nucleated cell counts. Assay: immunoSEQ multiplex PCR; the TCRdb copy retains only in-frame clones and omits some. The D gene and trimming were derived from the DNA, and the V and J assignments and clone size from that table. The sample consists of 270,000 or so clones, just over 85% of them appearing once. CDR3 length equals 14 residues. Trimming shortened V by 0 bases and J by 5 bases, and 11 bases separated the two germline ends. Germline CDR1 is SGHNT and CDR2 is YYREEE (reference sequence). This chain links TRBV5-4 with TRBJ1-2; maybe TRBD1 (5 bases). The specimen sequenced was peripheral blood. The receptor was isolated from a woman in her twenties or thirties with active or convalescent COVID-19. CDR3 in DNA: TGTGCCAGCAGCTTGGGCAGACCAGGGTATGGCTACACCTTC. Encoded protein: CASSLGRPGYGYTF.